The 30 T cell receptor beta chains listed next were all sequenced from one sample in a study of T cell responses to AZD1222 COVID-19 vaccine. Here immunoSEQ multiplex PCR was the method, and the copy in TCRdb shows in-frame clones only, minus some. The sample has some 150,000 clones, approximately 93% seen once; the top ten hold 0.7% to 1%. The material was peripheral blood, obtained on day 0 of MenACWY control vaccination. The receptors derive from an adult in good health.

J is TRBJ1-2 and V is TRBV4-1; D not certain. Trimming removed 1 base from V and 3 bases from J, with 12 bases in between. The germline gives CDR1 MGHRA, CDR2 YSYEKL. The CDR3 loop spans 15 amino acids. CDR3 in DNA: TGCGCCAGCAGCCAAGGTGGTGGAGATTACTATGGCTACACCTTC. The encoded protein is CASSQGGGDYYGYTF.

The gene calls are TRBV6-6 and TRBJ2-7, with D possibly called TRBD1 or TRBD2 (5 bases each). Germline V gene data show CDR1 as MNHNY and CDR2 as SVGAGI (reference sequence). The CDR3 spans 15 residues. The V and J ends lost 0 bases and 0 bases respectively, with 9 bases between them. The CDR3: CASSYSRGPSYEQYF. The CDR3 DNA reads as TGTGCCAGCAGTTACTCGAGGGGCCCCTCCTACGAGCAGTACTTC.

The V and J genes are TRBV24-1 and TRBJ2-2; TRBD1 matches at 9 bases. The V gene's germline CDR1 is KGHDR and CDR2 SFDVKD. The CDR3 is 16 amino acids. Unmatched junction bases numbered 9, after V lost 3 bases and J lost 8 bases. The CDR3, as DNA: TGTGCCACCAGTGATCCTGGACAGGGGCGGGGAGGGGAGCTGTTTTTT. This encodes CATSDPGQGRGGELFF.

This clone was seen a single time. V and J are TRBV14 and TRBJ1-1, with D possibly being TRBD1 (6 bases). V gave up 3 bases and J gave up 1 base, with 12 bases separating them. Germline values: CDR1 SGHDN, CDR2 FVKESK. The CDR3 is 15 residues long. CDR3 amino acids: CASSQEQGTNTEAFF. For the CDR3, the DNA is TGTGCCAGCAGCCAGGAACAGGGTACGAACACTGAAGCTTTCTTT.

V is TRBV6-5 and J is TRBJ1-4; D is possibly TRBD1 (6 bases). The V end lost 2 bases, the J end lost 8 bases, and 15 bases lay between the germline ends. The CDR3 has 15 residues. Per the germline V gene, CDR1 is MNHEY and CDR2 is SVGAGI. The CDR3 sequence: CASSYTGSSGEKLFF. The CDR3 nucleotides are TGTGCCAGCAGTTACACAGGGTCGAGTGGAGAAAAACTGTTTTTT.

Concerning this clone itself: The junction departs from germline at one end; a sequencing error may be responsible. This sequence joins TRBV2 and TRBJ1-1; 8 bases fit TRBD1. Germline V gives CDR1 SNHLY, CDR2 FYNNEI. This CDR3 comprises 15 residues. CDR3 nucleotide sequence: TGTGCCAGCAGAGAAGGGACAGGTTTGGGCACTGAAGCTTTCTTT. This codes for CASREGTGLGTEAFF.

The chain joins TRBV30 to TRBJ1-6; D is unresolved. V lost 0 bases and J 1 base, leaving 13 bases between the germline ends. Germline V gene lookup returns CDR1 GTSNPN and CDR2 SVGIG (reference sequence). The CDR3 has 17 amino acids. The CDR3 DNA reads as TGTGCCTGGAGTGTCGGCCGGCGTGTGTCCTATAATTCACCCCTCCACTTT. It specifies CAWSVGRRVSYNSPLHF.

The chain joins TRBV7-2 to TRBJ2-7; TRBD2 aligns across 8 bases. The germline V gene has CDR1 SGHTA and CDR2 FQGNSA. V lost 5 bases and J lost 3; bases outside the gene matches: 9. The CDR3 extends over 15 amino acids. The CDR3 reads CASSQTGTRVYEQYF. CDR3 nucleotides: TGTGCCAGCAGCCAAACCGGGACTAGAGTCTACGAGCAGTACTTC.

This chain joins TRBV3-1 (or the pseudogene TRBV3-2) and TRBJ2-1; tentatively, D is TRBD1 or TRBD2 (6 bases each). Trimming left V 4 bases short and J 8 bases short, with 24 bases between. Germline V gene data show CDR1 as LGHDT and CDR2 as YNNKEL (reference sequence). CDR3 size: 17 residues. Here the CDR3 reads CASSRSLTGAGNDEQFF. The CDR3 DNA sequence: TGTGCCAGCAGCCGCAGCCTCACGGGGGCCGGGAACGATGAGCAGTTCTTC.

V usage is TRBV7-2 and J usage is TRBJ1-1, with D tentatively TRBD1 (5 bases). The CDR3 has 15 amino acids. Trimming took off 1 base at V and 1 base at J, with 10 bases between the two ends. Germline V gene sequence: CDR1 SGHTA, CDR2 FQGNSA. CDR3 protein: CASSLEWGRNTEAFF. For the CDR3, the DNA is TGTGCCAGCAGCTTAGAGTGGGGCAGGAACACTGAAGCTTTCTTT. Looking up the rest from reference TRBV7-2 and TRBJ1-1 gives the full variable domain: GAGVSQSPSNKVTEKGKDVELRCDPISGHTALYWYRQSLGQGLEFLIYFQGNSAPDKSGLPSDRFSAERTGGSVSTLTIQRTQQEDSAVYLCASSLEWGRNTEAFFGQGTRLTVV.

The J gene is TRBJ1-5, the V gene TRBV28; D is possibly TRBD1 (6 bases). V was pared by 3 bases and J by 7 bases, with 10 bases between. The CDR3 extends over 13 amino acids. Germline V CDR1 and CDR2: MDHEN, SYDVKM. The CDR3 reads CASSFPGGQPQHF. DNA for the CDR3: TGTGCCAGCAGTTTCCCCGGGGGCCAGCCCCAGCATTTT.

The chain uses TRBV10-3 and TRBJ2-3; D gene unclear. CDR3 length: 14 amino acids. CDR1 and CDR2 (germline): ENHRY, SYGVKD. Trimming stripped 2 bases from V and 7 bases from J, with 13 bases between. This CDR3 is CAISENSVSNTQYF. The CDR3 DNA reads TGTGCCATCAGTGAGAACAGTGTTTCCAATACGCAGTATTTT.

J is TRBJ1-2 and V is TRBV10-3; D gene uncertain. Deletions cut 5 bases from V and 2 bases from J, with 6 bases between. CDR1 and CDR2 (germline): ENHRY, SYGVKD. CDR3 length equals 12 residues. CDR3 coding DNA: TGTGCCATCAGTCTGGACAACTATGGCTACACCTTC. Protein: CAISLDNYGYTF.

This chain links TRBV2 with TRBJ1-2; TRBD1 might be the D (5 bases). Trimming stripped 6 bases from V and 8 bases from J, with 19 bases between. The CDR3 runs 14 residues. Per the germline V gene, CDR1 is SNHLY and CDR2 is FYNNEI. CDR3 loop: CASSDTGAVGGYTF. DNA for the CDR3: TGTGCCAGCAGCGATACCGGGGCCGTCGGAGGCTACACCTTC.

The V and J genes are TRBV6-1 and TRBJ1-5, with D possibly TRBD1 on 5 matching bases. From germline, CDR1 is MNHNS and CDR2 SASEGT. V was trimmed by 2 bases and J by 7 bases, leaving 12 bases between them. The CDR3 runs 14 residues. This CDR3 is CASSEQGRRQPQHF. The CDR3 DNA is TGTGCCAGCAGTGAACAGGGTCGGAGGCAGCCCCAGCATTTT.

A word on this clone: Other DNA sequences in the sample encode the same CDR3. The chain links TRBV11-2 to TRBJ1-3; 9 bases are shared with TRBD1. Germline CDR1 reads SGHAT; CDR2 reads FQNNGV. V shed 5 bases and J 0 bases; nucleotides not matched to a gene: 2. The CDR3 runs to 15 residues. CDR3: CASSRTGDSGNTIYF. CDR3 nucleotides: TGTGCCAGCAGCCGGACAGGGGACTCTGGAAACACCATATATTTT.

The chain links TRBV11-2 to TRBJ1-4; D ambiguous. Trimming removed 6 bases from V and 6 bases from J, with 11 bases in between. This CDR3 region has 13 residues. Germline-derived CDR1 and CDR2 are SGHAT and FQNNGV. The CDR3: CASSTVNDEKLFF. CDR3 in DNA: TGTGCCAGCAGTACGGTTAACGATGAAAAACTGTTTTTT.

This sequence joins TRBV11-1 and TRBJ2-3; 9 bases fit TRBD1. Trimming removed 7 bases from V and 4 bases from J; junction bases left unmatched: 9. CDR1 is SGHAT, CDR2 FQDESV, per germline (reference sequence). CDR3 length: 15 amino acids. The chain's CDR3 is CASTPGTGFADTQYF. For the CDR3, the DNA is TGTGCCAGCACCCCAGGGACAGGGTTCGCAGATACGCAGTATTTT. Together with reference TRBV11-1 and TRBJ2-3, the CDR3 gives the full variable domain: EAEVAQSPRYKITEKSQAVAFWCDPISGHATLYWYRQILGQGPELLVQFQDESVVDDSQLPKDRFSAERLKGVDSTLKIQPAELGDSAMYLCASTPGTGFADTQYFGPGTRLTVL.

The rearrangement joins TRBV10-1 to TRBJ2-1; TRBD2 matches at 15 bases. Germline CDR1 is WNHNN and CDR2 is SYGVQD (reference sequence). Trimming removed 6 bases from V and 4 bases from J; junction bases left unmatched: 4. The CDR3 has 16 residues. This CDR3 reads CASSRTSGRGYNEQFF. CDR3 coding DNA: TGCGCCAGCAGCCGGACTAGCGGGAGGGGTTACAATGAGCAGTTCTTC.

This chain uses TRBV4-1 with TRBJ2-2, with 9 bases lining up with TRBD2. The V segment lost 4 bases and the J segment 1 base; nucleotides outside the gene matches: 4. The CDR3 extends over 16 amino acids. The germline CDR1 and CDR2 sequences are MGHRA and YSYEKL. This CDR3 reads CASSPLAGLNTGELFF. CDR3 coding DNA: TGCGCCAGCAGCCCTCTAGCGGGGTTGAACACCGGGGAGCTGTTTTTT.

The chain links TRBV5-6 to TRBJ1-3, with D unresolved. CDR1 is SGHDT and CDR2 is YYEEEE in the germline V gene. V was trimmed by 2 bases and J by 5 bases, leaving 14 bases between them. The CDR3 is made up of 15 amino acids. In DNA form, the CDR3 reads TGTGCCAGCAGCTTAAGGGCGCTAGGGAGAAACACCATATATTTT. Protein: CASSLRALGRNTIYF.

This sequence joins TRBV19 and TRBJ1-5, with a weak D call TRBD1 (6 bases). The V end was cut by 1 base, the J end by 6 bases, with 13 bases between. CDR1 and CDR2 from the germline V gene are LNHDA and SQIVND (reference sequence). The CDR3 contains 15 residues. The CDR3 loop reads CASSIAQGSAQPQHF. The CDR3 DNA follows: TGTGCCAGTAGTATAGCCCAGGGGTCGGCTCAGCCCCAGCATTTT. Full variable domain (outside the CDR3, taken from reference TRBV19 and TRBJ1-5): DGGITQSPKYLFRKEGQNVTLSCEQNLNHDAMYWYRQDPGQGLRLIYYSQIVNDFQKGDIAEGYSVSREKKESFPLTVTSAQKNPTAFYLCASSIAQGSAQPQHFGDGTRLSIL.

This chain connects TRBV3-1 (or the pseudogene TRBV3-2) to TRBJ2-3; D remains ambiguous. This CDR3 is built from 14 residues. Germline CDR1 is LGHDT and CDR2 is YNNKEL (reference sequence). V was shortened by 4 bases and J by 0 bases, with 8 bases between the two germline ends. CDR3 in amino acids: CASSRQRSTDTQYF. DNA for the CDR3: TGTGCCAGCAGCCGCCAGAGGAGCACAGATACGCAGTATTTT.

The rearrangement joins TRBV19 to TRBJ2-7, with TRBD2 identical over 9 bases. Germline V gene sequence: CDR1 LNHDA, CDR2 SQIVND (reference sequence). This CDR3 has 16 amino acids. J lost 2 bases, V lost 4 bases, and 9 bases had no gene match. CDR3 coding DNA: TGTGCCAGTAGTAGCCGCAGCGGGGGGCGACCCTACGAGCAGTACTTC. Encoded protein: CASSSRSGGRPYEQYF.

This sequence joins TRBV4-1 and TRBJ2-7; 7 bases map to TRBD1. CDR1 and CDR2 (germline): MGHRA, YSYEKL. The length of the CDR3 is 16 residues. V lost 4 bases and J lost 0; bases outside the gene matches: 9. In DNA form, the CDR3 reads TGCGCCAGCAGCCTTCATTTCCGGGACAGCTCCTACGAGCAGTACTTC. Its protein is CASSLHFRDSSYEQYF.

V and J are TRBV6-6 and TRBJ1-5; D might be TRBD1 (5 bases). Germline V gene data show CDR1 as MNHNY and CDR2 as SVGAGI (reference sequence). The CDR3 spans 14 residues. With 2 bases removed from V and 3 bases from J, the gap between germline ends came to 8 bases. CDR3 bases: TGTGCCAGCAGTTACCCGGGGGTCAATCAGCCCCAGCATTTT. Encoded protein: CASSYPGVNQPQHF.

The CDR3 DNA follows: TGTGCCAGCAGTTTCATTTCCCCCCCCCGGGACAGGGGGCGAGATGAAAAACTGTTTTTT. It yields the protein CASSFISPPRDRGRDEKLFF. The J gene is TRBJ1-4, the V gene TRBV28; TRBD1 aligns across 12 bases. The CDR3 covers 20 residues. The V and J ends lost 3 bases and 6 bases, in that order; junction bases with no gene match: 17. Germline V gene sequence: CDR1 MDHEN, CDR2 SYDVKM.

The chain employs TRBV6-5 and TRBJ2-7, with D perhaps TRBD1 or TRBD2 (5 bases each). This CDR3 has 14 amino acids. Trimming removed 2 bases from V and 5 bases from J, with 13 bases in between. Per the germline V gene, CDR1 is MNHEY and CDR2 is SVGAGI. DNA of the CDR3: TGTGCCAGCAGTTACCCGGGATCGGGGCACGAGCAGTACTTC. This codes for CASSYPGSGHEQYF.

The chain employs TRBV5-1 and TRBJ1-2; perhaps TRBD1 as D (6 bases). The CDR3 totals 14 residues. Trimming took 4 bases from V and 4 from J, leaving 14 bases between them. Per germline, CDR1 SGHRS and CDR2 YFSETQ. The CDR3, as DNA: TGCGCCAGCAGCGGGGGACAATATCTCTATGGCTACACCTTC. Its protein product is CASSGGQYLYGYTF. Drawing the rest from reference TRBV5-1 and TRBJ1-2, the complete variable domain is KAGVTQTPRYLIKTRGQQVTLSCSPISGHRSVSWYQQTPGQGLQFLFEYFSETQRNKGNFPGRFSGRQFSNSRSEMNVSTLELGDSALYLCASSGGQYLYGYTFGSGTRLTVV.

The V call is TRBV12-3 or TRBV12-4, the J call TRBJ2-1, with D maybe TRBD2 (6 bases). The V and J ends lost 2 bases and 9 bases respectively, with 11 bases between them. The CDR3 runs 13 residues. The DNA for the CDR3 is TGTGCCAGCAGTTTAAAAGGGCGGGGTGAGCAGTTCTTC. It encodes CASSLKGRGEQFF.